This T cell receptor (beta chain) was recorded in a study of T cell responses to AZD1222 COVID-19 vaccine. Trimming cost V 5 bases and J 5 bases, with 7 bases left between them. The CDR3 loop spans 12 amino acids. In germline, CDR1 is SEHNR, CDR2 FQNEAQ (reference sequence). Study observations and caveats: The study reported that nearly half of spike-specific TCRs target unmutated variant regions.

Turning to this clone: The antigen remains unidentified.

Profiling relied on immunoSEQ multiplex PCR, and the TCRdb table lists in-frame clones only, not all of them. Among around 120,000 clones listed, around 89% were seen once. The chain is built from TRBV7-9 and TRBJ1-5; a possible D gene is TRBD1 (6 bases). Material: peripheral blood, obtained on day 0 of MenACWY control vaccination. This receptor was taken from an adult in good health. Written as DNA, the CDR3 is TGTGCCAGCAGCGCAGGGGATCAGCCCCAGCATTTT. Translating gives CASSAGDQPQHF.